This T cell receptor beta chain was profiled in a study of T-cell memory formation after mild COVID-19. Study as a whole: Largely donor-specific TCR clusters were found.

From the 5' RACE reads, TCRdb called clonotypes with MiXCR, one entry per CDR3 protein. The sample contains over 400,000 distinct CDR3 sequences, more than 20% of which appear only once. Overall study findings and caveats: Some SARS-CoV-2-responding clones were already detected in memory before infection.

In the case of this clonotype: Its antigen remains unidentified.

Between the trimmed V and J ends, which lost 2 bases and 0 bases, there was a span of 16 bases. This CDR3 has 17 amino acids. The V gene's germline CDR1 is LGHDT and CDR2 YNNKEL (reference sequence). The source is an adult woman who had mild COVID-19 (a few samples of this study predate the infection). Cell type and time point are not known. What was sequenced was PBMCs or a T cell subset sorted from them (not recorded which). V usage is TRBV3-1 and J usage is TRBJ1-1; D gene uncertain. The DNA for the CDR3 is TGTGCCAGCAGCCAATCTCCTGCCAGGCTATTGAACACTGAAGCTTTCTTT. Its translation: CASSQSPARLLNTEAFF.